This TCR beta chain was identified during a study of blood T cell repertoires in COVID-19. The wider study: COVID-19 samples from acute and convalescent phases originated in the United States, Italy and Spain. PBMCs, B-cell-depleted T cells, or T cells provided the cDNA or gDNA that made up the material.

Authors' methods: Using reference gene primer amplification, nucleated cell counts were estimated. The table came from immunoSEQ multiplex PCR; TCRdb's copy has only in-frame clones and leaves some out. That table furnishes V, J and clone size, whereas the DNA furnished D and trimming. The sample includes approximately 50,000 clones, roughly 89% seen only once; the top ten take 3.5% to 4.5%. V lost 4 bases, J lost 4 bases, and 16 bases lay in between. Per germline, CDR1 MNHEY and CDR2 SMNVEV (reference sequence). The CDR3 spans 15 residues. Material for sequencing was peripheral blood. This chain joins TRBV27 and TRBJ1-2; no definite D call. The sequence was obtained from a man aged 50 to 59 with acute or convalescent COVID-19. CDR3 nucleotides: TGTGCCAGCAGTTACGGTATAGCGGACCTCTATGGCTACACCTTC. This gives the protein CASSYGIADLYGYTF.